Each of the 20 T cell receptor beta chains below was sequenced from the same sample in a study of Graves' ophthalmopathy and Graves' hyperthyroidism. Amplification of the TCR beta CDR3 regions used RNA transcripts (as template). First-round RT-PCR employed HTBI primers, with a second-round multiplex PCR after it. TCRdb re-called the multiplex PCR reads with MiXCR, one entry per CDR3 protein. Among about 400,000 distinct CDR3 sequences listed, around 19% were seen once. The sample was peripheral blood. The receptor source for this set is a woman between 18 and 29 years old with Graves' ophthalmopathy.

This clonotype was seen many times. The chain combines TRBV12-3 or TRBV12-4 with TRBJ2-7; 9 positions match TRBD2. The CDR3 sequence is 15 residues long. V lost 6 bases, J lost 2 bases, and 8 bases stayed unmatched. The CDR3 region has the DNA TGTGCCAGCAGCGCCCGGGGCGGGAGGGCCTACGAGCAGTACTTC. Encoded protein: CASSARGGRAYEQYF.

This clonotype showed up many times. J is TRBJ1-2 and V is TRBV7-2; D unclear. The germline V gene encodes CDR1 SGHTA and CDR2 FQGNSA. The ends were cut back, 1 base at V and 4 bases at J, with 13 bases in the middle. The CDR3 consists of 15 residues. The CDR3 DNA follows: TGTGCCAGCAGCTTAGGAGAGTTAGTAGGCTATGGCTACACCTTC. Translated: CASSLGELVGYGYTF.

This clonotype was observed many times. J is TRBJ1-5 and V is TRBV6-2 or TRBV6-3; D is uncertain. Germline values: CDR1 MNHEY, CDR2 SVGEGT. With 7 bases removed from V and 4 bases from J, the gap between germline ends came to 17 bases. The CDR3 totals 15 residues. CDR3 amino acids: CASKPRTRPNQPQHF. CDR3 nucleotides: TGTGCCAGCAAACCCAGGACTCGCCCTAATCAGCCCCAGCATTTT.

The chain uses TRBV2 and TRBJ1-1, with 8 bases lining up with TRBD1. Germline CDR1 is SNHLY and CDR2 is FYNNEI. This CDR3 spans 20 amino acids. V lost 2 bases to trimming and J lost 5 bases; unmatched junction nucleotides: 22. CDR3 DNA: TGTGCCAGCAGTGAAAATCTGTTCCAGACAGGGGCATTGTATCGTACTGAAGCTTTCTTT. Protein sequence: CASSENLFQTGALYRTEAFF.

This clonotype was seen at least ten times. The chain links TRBV12-3 or TRBV12-4 to TRBJ2-7; 7 nucleotides match TRBD2. The CDR3 runs to 15 residues. Trimming at V came to 8 bases and at J to 4 bases, leaving 14 bases not matched to a gene. For the CDR3, the DNA is TGTGCCAGCGGCTTTTCGGGAGGCCTGTTTTACGAGCAGTACTTC. Translated: CASGFSGGLFYEQYF.

This clonotype was counted at least ten times. The chain has TRBV7-2 and TRBJ2-5, with no clear D. Trimming took off 4 bases at V and 2 bases at J, with 14 bases between the two ends. CDR1 is SGHTA, CDR2 FQGNSA, per germline. The CDR3 loop spans 15 amino acids. CDR3 nucleotides: TGTGCCAGCAGCTCTCTCGGGCAGATACAAGAGACCCAGTACTTC. It yields the protein CASSSLGQIQETQYF.

The chain combines TRBV12-3 or TRBV12-4 with TRBJ2-7, with a tentative D call TRBD1 (6 bases). V was trimmed by 5 bases and J by 4 bases, leaving 12 bases between them. CDR3 length equals 13 residues. The CDR3 loop reads CASSTGTPYEQYF. For the CDR3, the DNA is TGTGCCAGCAGTACCGGGACACCTTACGAGCAGTACTTC.

Ten or more counts support this clonotype. The chain carries TRBV30 and TRBJ2-5, with unresolved D. The V end lost 2 bases, the J end lost 0 bases, and 10 bases lay between the germline ends. Per the germline V gene, CDR1 is GTSNPN and CDR2 is SVGIG (reference sequence). The CDR3 contains 14 residues. CDR3 loop: CAWSLGRYQETQYF. CDR3 DNA sequence: TGTGCCTGGAGTCTCGGCCGCTACCAAGAGACCCAGTACTTC.

This clonotype came up many times. The genes are TRBV11-3 and TRBJ2-5, with TRBD2 matching 11 bases. V shed 3 bases, J shed 5 bases, and the junction held 11 bases outside the gene matches. Per the germline V gene, CDR1 is SGHNT and CDR2 is YENEEA. This CDR3 spans 17 amino acids. The CDR3 DNA sequence: TGTGCCAGCAGCTTCAACTGGCTAGCGGGGGGCTGGGAGACCCAGTACTTC. It is translated as CASSFNWLAGGWETQYF. Full variable domain (rest looked up from reference TRBV11-3 and TRBJ2-5): EAGVVQSPRYKIIEKKQPVAFWCNPISGHNTLYWYLQNLGQGPELLIRYENEEAVDDSQLPKDRFSAERLKGVDSTLKIQPAELGDSAVYLCASSFNWLAGGWETQYFGPGTRLLVL.

This clonotype was recorded at least ten times. The chain combines TRBV27 with TRBJ1-6; no definite D call. The CDR3 runs to 13 residues. Per the germline V gene, CDR1 is MNHEY and CDR2 is SMNVEV (reference sequence). Trimming pared 4 bases from V and 8 bases from J, leaving 9 bases between. The chain's CDR3 is CASSSETYSPLHF. The CDR3 DNA reads as TGTGCCAGCAGTTCCGAAACATATTCACCCCTCCACTTT.

This clonotype was seen ten or more times. The CDR3 nucleotides are TGTGCCAGTAGTGGGATAAGACCAATCCGGACTGAAGCTTTCTTT. Translating it yields CASSGIRPIRTEAFF. The chain links TRBV19 to TRBJ1-1, with D hard to call. The V end was cut by 5 bases, the J end by 5 bases, with 18 bases between. The CDR3 loop spans 15 amino acids. Germline CDR1 LNHDA, CDR2 SQIVND (reference sequence).

V gene TRBV3-1 combines with J gene TRBJ2-2; 11 bases map to TRBD1. This CDR3 region has 16 residues. The V gene's germline CDR1 is LGHDT and CDR2 YNNKEL (reference sequence). The junction had 3 bases not matched to a gene; V was cut back by 0 bases and J by 6 bases. The CDR3 DNA reads as TGTGCCAGCAGCCAAGACGGACAGGGGGCCTCCGGGGAGCTGTTTTTT. Protein sequence: CASSQDGQGASGELFF. Full variable domain (rest looked up from reference TRBV3-1 and TRBJ2-2): DTAVSQTPKYLVTQMGNDKSIKCEQNLGHDTMYWYKQDSKKFLKIMFSYNNKELIINETVPNRFSPKSPDKAHLNLHINSLELGDSAVYFCASSQDGQGASGELFFGEGSRLTVL.

Only a few counts were recorded for this clonotype. The V gene is TRBV9, the J gene TRBJ2-7; 9 positions match TRBD2. Trimming removed 0 bases from V and 0 bases from J; junction bases left unmatched: 13. The CDR3 has 19 residues. The germline V gene encodes CDR1 SGDLS and CDR2 YYNGEE. CDR3 amino acids: CASSVAPYGTSRSSYEQYF. The CDR3 DNA sequence: TGTGCCAGCAGCGTAGCTCCTTATGGGACTAGCAGGAGCTCCTACGAGCAGTACTTC.

This clonotype was recorded many times. The chain couples TRBV6-1 to TRBJ1-1, with 7 bases aligning to TRBD1. The CDR3 spans 14 residues. V shed 3 bases and J 0 bases; nucleotides not matched to a gene: 1. Germline CDR1 is MNHNS and CDR2 is SASEGT. The CDR3 nucleotides read TGTGCCAGCAGTGAGGGACAGATGAACACTGAAGCTTTCTTT. This encodes CASSEGQMNTEAFF.

This clonotype was seen more than once but under ten times. Given a much more abundant clone one base away, this may be a read error. The chain joins TRBV11-2 to TRBJ1-1; possibly TRBD1 for D (6 bases). Germline V lookup: CDR1 SGHAT, CDR2 FQNNGV. CDR3 size: 16 residues. The V end was cut by 5 bases, the J end by 4 bases, with 20 bases between. The CDR3 loop is CASSHDTHRVGTEAFF. DNA for the CDR3: TGTGCCAGCAGCCACGATACCCACAGGGTCGGCACTGAAGCTTTCTTT.

This clonotype was seen many times. V is TRBV24-1 and J is TRBJ2-7; 7 bases match TRBD1. This CDR3 region has 14 residues. After removal of 4 bases from V and 1 base from J, the junction contained 3 bases not matched to a gene. CDR1 and CDR2 from the germline V gene are KGHDR and SFDVKD. CDR3 coding DNA: TGTGCCACCAGTGACCCGGGACAGTCCTACGAGCAGTACTTC. Amino acid sequence: CATSDPGQSYEQYF.

This clonotype has just one count. In DNA, the CDR3 is TGCAGTGCTAGCAGGGGATCAAGTAGCAATCAGCCCCAGCATTTT. Translating it yields CSASRGSSSNQPQHF. V usage is TRBV20-1 and J usage is TRBJ1-5; D possibly corresponds to TRBD1 (6 bases). Per the germline V gene, CDR1 is DFQATT and CDR2 is SNEGSKA (reference sequence). This CDR3 has 15 amino acids. Between the trimmed V and J ends, which lost 3 bases and 0 bases, there was a span of 12 bases.

This clonotype was picked up many times. The chain carries TRBV6-1 and TRBJ1-6; 8 bases agree with TRBD1. Germline trimming cut 6 bases from V and 0 bases from J; bases unmatched to any gene: 13. CDR1 and CDR2 from the germline V gene are MNHNS and SASEGT. CDR3 length equals 19 residues. The CDR3 DNA reads TGTGCCAGCAGCACTAGGACAGGGACTAGGAGCTCCTATAATTCACCCCTCCACTTT. Its protein product is CASSTRTGTRSSYNSPLHF.

At least ten counts were recorded for this clonotype. This sequence joins TRBV28 and TRBJ1-5, with D hard to call. There are 14 residues in the CDR3. CDR1 MDHEN and CDR2 SYDVKM come from the germline V gene. Trimming cost V 7 bases and J 2 bases, with 12 bases left between them. The DNA for the CDR3 is TGTGCCAGCACTTTTCTGAGGGGCAATCAGCCCCAGCATTTT. Its translation: CASTFLRGNQPQHF.

The table lists this clonotype with many counts. The V and J genes are TRBV6-5 and TRBJ2-5; 7 positions match TRBD2. This CDR3 has 16 amino acids. V lost 0 bases, J lost 5 bases, and 9 bases stayed unmatched. CDR1 is MNHEY, CDR2 SVGAGI, per germline. The CDR3 DNA is TGTGCCAGCAGTTACTCTGGGGTTAGGGGAGGGGAGACCCAGTACTTC. The encoded protein is CASSYSGVRGGETQYF.